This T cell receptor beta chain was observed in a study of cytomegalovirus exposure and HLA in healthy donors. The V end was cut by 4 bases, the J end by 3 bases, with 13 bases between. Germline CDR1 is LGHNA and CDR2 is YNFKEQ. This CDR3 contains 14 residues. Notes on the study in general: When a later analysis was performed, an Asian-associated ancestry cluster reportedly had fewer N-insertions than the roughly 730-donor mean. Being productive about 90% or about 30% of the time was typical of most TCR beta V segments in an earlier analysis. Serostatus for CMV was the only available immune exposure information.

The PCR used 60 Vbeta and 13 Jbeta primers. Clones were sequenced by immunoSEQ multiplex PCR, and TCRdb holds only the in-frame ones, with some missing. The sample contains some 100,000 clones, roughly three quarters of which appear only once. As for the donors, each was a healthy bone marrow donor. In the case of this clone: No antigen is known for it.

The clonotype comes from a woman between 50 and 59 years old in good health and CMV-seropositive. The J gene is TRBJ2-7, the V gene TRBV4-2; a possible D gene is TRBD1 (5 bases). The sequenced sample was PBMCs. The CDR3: CASSRLLGDYEQYF. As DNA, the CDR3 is TGTGCCAGCAGCCGTCTCCTAGGGGACTACGAGCAGTACTTC.